This TCR beta chain is from a study of blood T cell repertoires in COVID-19 (dated by TCRdb to 2020 to 2022). Context from the whole study: Collaborator samples came from the United States, Italy and Spain and covered acute and convalescent phases of COVID-19. The prospective study material was composed of cDNA or gDNA derived from T cells, B-cell-depleted T cells, or PBMCs. Deeply sampled blood TCRbeta repertoires from subjects exposed to, actively infected with, or recovered from COVID-19 were included in the dataset. The repertoires were made available in a free public database intended to serve as a resource for research on the immune response to SARS-CoV-2. The samples were drawn from the first 160 participants of the ongoing ImmuneRACE study and from under 1,500 subjects provided by 6 global collaborators. Nearly every sample came with metadata listing a de-identified subject ID, COVID-19 status, age in years and sex. Where HLA class I and class II types were available, the types were taken from metadata supplied by the sample provider, not from assay-based typing. Overall study outcomes, separate from this receptor: The quantity of clinical and demographic metadata differed by source and by participant and was supplied without curation.

Measured from the cysteine to the phenylalanine, the CDR3 is 14 residues long. Only the CDR3 DNA stays, 42 bases, in frame from base 1. CDR1 and CDR2 (KGHSH, LQKENI) derive from the germline V gene. At the junction V is shortened by 4 bases and J by 4 bases; bases outside the gene matches: 3. TCRbeta CDR3 regions were amplified from genomic DNA by means of the immunoSEQ Assay, a bias-controlled multiplex PCR. From the authors' description of their analysis: Nucleated cell counts per sample were estimated from amplification of reference gene primers within the assay. To quantify the absolute abundance of each unique TCRbeta CDR3 rearrangement, sequence reads were collapsed and filtered. For each sample, productive Simpson clonality was calculated by taking the square root of Simpson's diversity index across productive rearrangements. Held by TCRdb, this immuneACCESS table contains in-frame sequences only and omits some clones. Under half of the omission traces to an unresolved V gene where checked; the cause of the rest is unknown. From that table come the V and J calls and clone size; the DNA was used to work out D and trimming. Within this sample are over 150,000 clones, with more than 90% of them counted one time only. 0.5% to 0.55% of the sample lies in the top ten.

Each collaborating institution followed its own protocols to collect whole blood in K2EDTA tubes. For TCRbeta analysis, collaborators shipped samples as frozen whole blood, isolated PBMCs, or DNA extracted from either of those sample types. Comments on this clone: What antigen it recognizes has not been identified. Nothing much larger sits one base from this clone, and base qualities are not available.

Recombination joined TRBV18 with TRBJ2-1, with 8 bases in between that match TRBD2. This clonotype was obtained from a man aged 45-65 years with acute or convalescent COVID-19. Sample: peripheral blood. Read as DNA, the sequence is TGTGCCAGCTCACTAAGCGGGGGTTACAATGAGCAGTTCTTC. Its translation reads: CASSLSGGYNEQFF.